This T cell receptor beta chain was observed in a study of T cell changes during pregnancy in multiple sclerosis. The germline CDR1 and CDR2 sequences are SGHVS and FQNEAQ. The trim removed 6 bases at V and 1 base at J, leaving 9 bases unmatched. This CDR3 has 15 amino acids. Here immunoSEQ multiplex PCR was the method, and the copy in TCRdb shows in-frame clones only, minus some. Counted here are about 36,000 clones, approximately 89% occurring once; the ten biggest clones make up 11%. The rearrangement joins TRBV7-8 to TRBJ2-7; TRBD1 agrees at 7 bases. Specimen: CD8+ T cells from peripheral blood mononuclear cells, collected in the third trimester of pregnancy. The origin of this receptor is a female donor with multiple sclerosis, enrolled in a pregnancy study. The CDR3 sequence: CASRLRQGPSYEQYF. CDR3 in DNA: TGTGCCAGCAGGCTACGACAGGGACCGTCCTACGAGCAGTACTTC.